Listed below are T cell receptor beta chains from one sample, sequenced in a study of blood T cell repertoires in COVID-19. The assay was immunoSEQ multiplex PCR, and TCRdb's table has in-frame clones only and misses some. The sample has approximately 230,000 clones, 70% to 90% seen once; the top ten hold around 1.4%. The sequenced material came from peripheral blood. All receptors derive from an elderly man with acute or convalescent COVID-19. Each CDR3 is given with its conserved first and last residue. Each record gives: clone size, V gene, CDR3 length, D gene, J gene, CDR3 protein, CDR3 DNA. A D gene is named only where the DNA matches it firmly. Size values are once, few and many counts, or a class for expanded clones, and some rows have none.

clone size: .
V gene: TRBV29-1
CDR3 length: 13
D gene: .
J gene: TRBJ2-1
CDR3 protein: CSVGPGDRNEQFF
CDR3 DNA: TGCAGCGTTGGACCGGGAGATCGCAATGAGCAGTTCTTC

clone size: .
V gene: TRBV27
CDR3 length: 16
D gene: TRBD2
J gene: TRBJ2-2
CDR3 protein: CASSSRLAPGPGELFF
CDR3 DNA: TGTGCCAGCAGTTCCCGACTAGCACCGGGACCCGGGGAGCTGTTTTTT

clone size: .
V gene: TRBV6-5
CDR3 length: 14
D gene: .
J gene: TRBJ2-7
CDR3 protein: CASSYTDRTYEQYF
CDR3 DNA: TGTGCCAGCAGTTACACGGACAGAACCTACGAGCAGTACTTC

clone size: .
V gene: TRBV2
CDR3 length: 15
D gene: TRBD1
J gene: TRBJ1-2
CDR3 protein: CASKGQGALNYGYTF
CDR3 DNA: TGTGCCAGCAAGGGACAGGGGGCTTTAAACTATGGCTACACCTTC

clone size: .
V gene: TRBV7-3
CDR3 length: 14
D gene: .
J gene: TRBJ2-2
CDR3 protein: CASRLQGDTGELFF
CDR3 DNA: TGTGCCAGCAGATTACAGGGTGATACCGGGGAGCTGTTTTTT

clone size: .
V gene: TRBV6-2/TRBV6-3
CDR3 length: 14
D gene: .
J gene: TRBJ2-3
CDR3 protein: CASSPSGSTDTQYF
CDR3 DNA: TGTGCCAGCAGTCCGAGCGGGAGCACAGATACGCAGTATTTT

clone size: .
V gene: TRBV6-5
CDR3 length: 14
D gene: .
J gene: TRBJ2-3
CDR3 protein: CASTQVWGTDTQYF
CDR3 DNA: TGTGCCAGCACTCAGGTATGGGGCACAGATACGCAGTATTTT

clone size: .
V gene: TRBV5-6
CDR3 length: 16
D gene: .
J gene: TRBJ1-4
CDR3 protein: CASSIKTGTTNEKLFF
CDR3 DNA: TGTGCCAGCAGCATTAAGACAGGCACAACTAATGAAAAACTGTTTTTT

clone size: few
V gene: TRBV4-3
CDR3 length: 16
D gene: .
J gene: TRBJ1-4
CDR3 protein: CASRSGHGMANEKLFF
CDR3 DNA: TGCGCCAGCAGATCTGGCCACGGGATGGCTAATGAAAAACTGTTTTTT

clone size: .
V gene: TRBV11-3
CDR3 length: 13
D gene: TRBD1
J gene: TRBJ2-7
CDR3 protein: CASSWGQAGEQYF
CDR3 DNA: TGTGCCAGCAGCTGGGGACAGGCCGGCGAGCAGTACTTC